This T cell receptor (beta chain) was sequenced for a study of CD8+ T cells in alopecia areata. This clone has a handful of counts. Trimming left V 3 bases short and J 5 bases short, with 13 bases between. Germline lookup yields CDR1 SQVTM and CDR2 ANQGSEA. The CDR3 has 13 amino acids. RNA was isolated and reverse transcribed to cDNA, the sequencing template. Data came from immunoSEQ multiplex PCR; TCRdb stores just in-frame clones and leaves some out. This sample yields about 91,000 clones, of which around 44% are seen a single time; about 0.79% belongs to the top ten. The origin of this receptor is a human donor with alopecia areata. Source material: CD4+ T cells sorted from blood. This sequence joins TRBV29-1 and TRBJ2-5; perhaps TRBD2 as D (6 bases). The CDR3 DNA sequence: TGCAGCGTTGACCCCGGGGAGGAGGAGACCCAGTACTTC. Translated: CSVDPGEEETQYF.